The next 13 T cell receptor beta chains were all read from a single sample in a study of T cells in Graves' hyperthyroidism and ophthalmopathy (dated by TCRdb to about 2019). The method was multiplex PCR. Sequencing instrument: Illumina HiSeq 2000. The TCR beta CDR3 regions were amplified from the RNA transcripts. For the first round of RT-PCR on the TCR CDR3, the HTBI primer set was used together with the Qiagen OneStep RT-PCR kit. The public reads were reprocessed in TCRdb via fastp at Q25 and MiXCR, keeping in-frame beta chains. Every distinct CDR3 protein forms one entry, paired with its most common genes and DNA. Recorded for this sample are about 640,000 distinct CDR3 sequences; about 20% of them occurred a single time. Around a third of the sample is in the top ten clones. Sequenced: blood. These receptors all stem from a man aged 25-45 years with Graves' ophthalmopathy.

This rearrangement joins TRBV28 to TRBJ1-2; D is undetermined. V was pared by 3 bases and J by 5 bases, with 13 bases between. The CDR3 spans 14 residues. Germline CDR1 reads MDHEN; CDR2 reads SYDVKM. Here the CDR3 DNA reads TGTGCCAGCAGTTTTGTGATTAATGGGTATGGCTACACCTTC. Translated: CASSFVINGYGYTF.

This clonotype has a handful of counts. The chain has TRBV6-1 and TRBJ2-7; 10 bases match TRBD1. Trimming took 3 bases from V and 5 from J; bases not matched to a gene: 7. The CDR3 has 15 residues. In germline, CDR1 is MNHNS, CDR2 SASEGT. The CDR3 DNA is TGTGCCAGCAGTGACCCGGGGGGACAGGGGAACGAGCAGTACTTC. Its translation is CASSDPGGQGNEQYF.

This clonotype has a handful of counts. The J gene is TRBJ2-3, the V gene TRBV28; D is perhaps TRBD1 or TRBD2 (5 bases each). Deletions cut 8 bases from V and 3 bases from J, with 18 bases between. CDR3 length: 15 residues. Germline CDR1 reads MDHEN; CDR2 reads SYDVKM. CDR3 coding DNA: TGTGCCAGCGATCATTCGGGACCCGGTACAGATACGCAGTATTTT. It codes for CASDHSGPGTDTQYF. Based on the CDR3 plus reference TRBV28 and TRBJ2-3, the full variable domain is DVKVTQSSRYLVKRTGEKVFLECVQDMDHENMFWYRQDPGLGLRLIYFSYDVKMKEKGDIPEGYSVSREKKERFSLILESASTNQTSMYLCASDHSGPGTDTQYFGPGTRLTVL.

The chain links TRBV29-1 to TRBJ1-3, with TRBD1 matching 7 bases. The CDR3 is 14 residues long. The V and J ends lost 2 bases and 1 base, in that order; junction bases with no gene match: 2. The germline gives CDR1 SQVTM, CDR2 ANQGSEA. The CDR3: CSVEPGGSGNTIYF. As DNA, the CDR3 is TGCAGCGTTGAACCAGGGGGATCTGGAAACACCATATATTTT.

This clonotype was recorded a few times. The chain recombines TRBV12-3 or TRBV12-4 with TRBJ2-7, with no clear D. V lost 3 bases and J lost 3, with 6 bases in between. The CDR3 has 12 amino acids. CDR3 coding DNA: TGTGCCAGCAGTTTTGACGTCTACGAGCAGTACTTC. Protein: CASSFDVYEQYF.

Turning to this clonotype: A much larger clone is a single base away; this may be a read error. CDR3 region: CASSELVGTDTRYF. CDR3 nucleotide sequence: TGTGCCAGCAGTGAACTAGTGGGCACAGATACGCGGTATTTT. This chain links TRBV2 with TRBJ2-3; unclear D gene. This CDR3 has 14 amino acids. Looked up from germline, CDR1 is SNHLY and CDR2 is FYNNEI. The variable domain in full, with the rest retrieved from reference TRBV2 and TRBJ2-3, is EPEVTQTPSHQVTQMGQEVILRCVPISNHLYFYWYRQILGQKVEFLVSFYNNEISEKSEIFDDQFSVERPDGSNFTLKIRSTKLEDSAMYFCASSELVGTDTRYFGPGTRLTVL.

The J gene is TRBJ2-1, the V gene TRBV13, with D maybe TRBD1 (6 bases). This CDR3 has 15 amino acids. Per the germline V gene, CDR1 is PRHDT and CDR2 is FYEKMQ (reference sequence). V lost 5 bases and J lost 6, with 17 bases in between. The CDR3 DNA reads TGTGCCAGCAGCCCCACTGGACAGTTAGCCAATGAGCAGTTCTTC. Encoded protein: CASSPTGQLANEQFF.

This chain links TRBV29-1 with TRBJ2-7, with TRBD2 matching 7 bases. The CDR3 sequence is 13 residues long. After removal of 7 bases from V and 5 bases from J, the junction contained 11 bases not matched to a gene. The germline V gene encodes CDR1 SQVTM and CDR2 ANQGSEA. CDR3 loop: CSGVVFGTNEQYF. CDR3 DNA sequence: TGCAGCGGTGTGGTATTTGGGACTAACGAGCAGTACTTC.

V is TRBV13 and J is TRBJ2-7; 7 bases line up with TRBD1. This CDR3 contains 14 residues. Germline V CDR1 and CDR2: PRHDT, FYEKMQ (reference sequence). With V trimmed by 5 bases and J by 3 bases, 7 bases remained unmatched. CDR3 region: CASSNLGTVYEQYF. The CDR3 nucleotides are TGTGCCAGCAGCAACCTCGGGACAGTCTACGAGCAGTACTTC.

The chain employs TRBV5-1 and TRBJ1-2; no firm D call. The CDR3 contains 14 residues. Per germline, CDR1 SGHRS and CDR2 YFSETQ. Deletions cut 4 bases from V and 2 bases from J, with 12 bases between. The CDR3 sequence: CASSPHTPNYGYTF. The CDR3 coding sequence is TGCGCCAGCAGCCCCCATACCCCCAACTATGGCTACACCTTC.

This clonotype was found a few times. The rearrangement links TRBV20-1 to TRBJ2-2; D remains unclear. This CDR3 spans 13 amino acids. Germline V gene data show CDR1 as DFQATT and CDR2 as SNEGSKA (reference sequence). V shed 0 bases and J shed 6 bases, with 8 bases lying between them. The CDR3 spells CSARDGVAGELFF. The DNA for the CDR3 is TGCAGTGCTAGAGATGGGGTTGCCGGGGAGCTGTTTTTT.

This clonotype has more than one count but fewer than ten. The chain links TRBV2 to TRBJ2-5; 7 positions match TRBD2. Trimming at V came to 8 bases and at J to 4 bases, leaving 7 bases not matched to a gene. CDR3 length equals 13 residues. Germline CDR1 reads SNHLY; CDR2 reads FYNNEI. The CDR3 bases are TGTGCCAGCGGACTGCGGGGGAGAGAGACCCAGTACTTC. Translation: CASGLRGRETQYF.

This clonotype was counted a few times. The chain carries TRBV4-1 and TRBJ2-1, with 11 positions matching TRBD1. Germline-derived CDR1 and CDR2 are MGHRA and YSYEKL. The CDR3 consists of 15 residues. V was clipped by 4 bases and J by 5 bases; unmatched bases: 4. The CDR3 nucleotides are TGCGCCAGCAGCCGCGGACAGGGGGCTGACAATGAGCAGTTCTTC. This sequence encodes CASSRGQGADNEQFF.